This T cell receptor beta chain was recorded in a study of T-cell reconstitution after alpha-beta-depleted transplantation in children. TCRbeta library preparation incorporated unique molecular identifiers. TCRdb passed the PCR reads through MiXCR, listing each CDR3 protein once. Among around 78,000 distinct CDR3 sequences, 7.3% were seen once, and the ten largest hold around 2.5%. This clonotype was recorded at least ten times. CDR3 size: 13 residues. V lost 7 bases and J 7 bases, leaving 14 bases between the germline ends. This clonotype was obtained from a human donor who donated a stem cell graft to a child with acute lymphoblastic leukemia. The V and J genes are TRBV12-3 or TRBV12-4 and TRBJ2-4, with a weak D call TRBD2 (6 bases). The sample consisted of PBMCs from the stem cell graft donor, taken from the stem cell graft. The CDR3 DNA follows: TGTGCCAGCACCCTGGGGGGTACCAACATTCAGTACTTC. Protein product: CASTLGGTNIQYF.